This T cell receptor (beta chain) stems from a study of blood T cell repertoires in COVID-19. Across the whole study: Acute-phase and convalescent COVID-19 samples originated in the United States, Italy and Spain. T cells, B-cell-depleted T cells, or PBMCs supplied cDNA or gDNA.

Germline assignment: CDR1 SGHTA and CDR2 FQGNSA. This CDR3 spans 15 amino acids. V was cut by 3 bases and J by 3 bases, with 12 bases left in between. Authors' data handling: Estimates of nucleated cell counts were drawn from the amplification of reference gene primers. Clones were read by immunoSEQ multiplex PCR, and TCRdb kept only the in-frame ones, dropping some. That table is the source of V, J and clone size, and D and trimming were worked out from the DNA. The table has fewer than 200,000 clones, 82% seen once. The receptor was derived from a woman in her seventies with acute or convalescent COVID-19. Sequenced material: peripheral blood. The V and J genes are TRBV7-2 and TRBJ2-1; D is ambiguous. The chain's CDR3 is CASSFRGVNYNEQFF. CDR3 nucleotides: TGTGCCAGCAGCTTTCGAGGAGTCAACTACAATGAGCAGTTCTTC.